This T cell receptor beta chain originates from a study of blood T cell repertoires in COVID-19. The overall study: Samples of COVID-19 (acute and convalescent) were obtained from the United States, Italy and Spain. The analysed material was cDNA or gDNA that came from T cells, B-cell-depleted T cells, or PBMCs.

Original data processing: From reference gene primer amplification, estimates of nucleated cell counts were derived. This table comes from immunoSEQ multiplex PCR, and its TCRdb copy is limited to in-frame clones, with some not included. The DNA was the basis for D and trimming; V, J and clone size are from that table. The sample lists 75,000 to 80,000 clones, about 90% seen once, with 45% in the top ten. Germline CDR1 reads LGHNT; CDR2 reads FRNRAP. With 3 bases removed from V and 4 bases from J, the gap between germline ends came to 9 bases. The CDR3 consists of 13 residues. This TCR was recovered from a human donor in a cohort sampled during active COVID-19. The rearrangement uses TRBV12-5 and TRBJ1-2; D ambiguous. Sequenced: peripheral blood. The CDR3 nucleotides are TGTGCTAGTGGTTTAGAAACTGCCTATGGCTACACCTTC. Translated, it gives CASGLETAYGYTF. The variable domain in full, with the rest retrieved from reference TRBV12-5 and TRBJ1-2, is DARVTQTPRHKVTEMGQEVTMRCQPILGHNTVFWYRQTMMQGLELLAYFRNRAPLDDSGMPKDRFSAEMPDATLATLKIQPSEPRDSAVYFCASGLETAYGYTFGSGTRLTVV.